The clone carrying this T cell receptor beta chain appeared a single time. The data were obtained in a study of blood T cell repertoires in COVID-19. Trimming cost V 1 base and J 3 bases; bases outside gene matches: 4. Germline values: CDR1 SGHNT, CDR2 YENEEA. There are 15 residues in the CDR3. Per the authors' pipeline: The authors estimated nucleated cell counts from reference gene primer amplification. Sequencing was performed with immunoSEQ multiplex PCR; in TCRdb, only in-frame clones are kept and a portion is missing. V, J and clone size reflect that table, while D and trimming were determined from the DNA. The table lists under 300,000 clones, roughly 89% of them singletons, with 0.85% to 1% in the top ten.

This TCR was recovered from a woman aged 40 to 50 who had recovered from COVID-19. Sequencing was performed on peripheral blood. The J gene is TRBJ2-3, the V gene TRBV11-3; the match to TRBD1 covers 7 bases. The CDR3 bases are TGTGCCAGCAGCTTAGGTTCGGGACAGACAGATACGCAGTATTTT. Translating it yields CASSLGSGQTDTQYF. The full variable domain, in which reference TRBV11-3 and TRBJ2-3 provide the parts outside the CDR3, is EAGVVQSPRYKIIEKKQPVAFWCNPISGHNTLYWYLQNLGQGPELLIRYENEEAVDDSQLPKDRFSAERLKGVDSTLKIQPAELGDSAVYLCASSLGSGQTDTQYFGPGTRLTVL.